One sample yielded the 29 T cell receptor beta chains listed below, sequenced in a study of T cells after yellow fever vaccination. TCRdb analysed the 5' RACE reads with MiXCR anew, one entry per CDR3 protein. The data show approximately 180,000 distinct CDR3 sequences, approximately 6.2% seen once. The sequences come from CD4+ T cells sorted from PBMCs, collected on the day of the first yellow fever vaccination. The receptors stem from a man aged 18 to 30 who received the YFV17D yellow fever vaccine.

This clonotype was seen repeatedly, ten times or more. J is TRBJ1-3 and V is TRBV20-1; TRBD1 matches at 9 bases. J lost 4 bases, V lost 5 bases, and 6 bases had no gene match. Germline assignment: CDR1 DFQATT and CDR2 SNEGSKA (reference sequence). This CDR3 region has 14 residues. Written as DNA, the CDR3 is TGCAGTGCTCAACAGGGGGCAGGAGGAAACACCATATATTTT. Translating gives CSAQQGAGGNTIYF.

The chain has TRBV7-9 and TRBJ2-7, with 7 bases lining up with TRBD2. After removal of 5 bases from V and 3 bases from J, the junction contained 13 bases not matched to a gene. The CDR3 is 16 residues long. CDR1 and CDR2 (germline): SEHNR, FQNEAQ (reference sequence). Here the CDR3 reads CASSRGVPGSSYEQYF. The CDR3, as DNA: TGTGCCAGCAGCCGGGGGGTACCAGGGTCGAGCTACGAGCAGTACTTC.

The V gene is TRBV6-5, the J gene TRBJ1-4; D is possibly TRBD1 (5 bases). The CDR3 extends over 15 amino acids. The germline gives CDR1 MNHEY, CDR2 SVGAGI. Trimming took off 10 bases at V and 2 bases at J, with 17 bases between the two ends. The CDR3 spells CATSGSRGTNEKLFF. Written as DNA, the CDR3 is TGTGCCACCTCCGGTAGCCGGGGGACTAATGAAAAACTGTTTTTT.

This clonotype occurred many times. The V call is TRBV12-3 or TRBV12-4, the J call TRBJ2-1; no firm D call. Trimming removed 8 bases at V and 9 bases at J, with 11 bases between. This CDR3 contains 11 residues. Written as DNA, the CDR3 is TGTGCCAGCTCCGTCAGTATTGAGCAGTTCTTC. Translated, it gives CASSVSIEQFF.

The chain employs TRBV6-5 and TRBJ2-2, with D possibly matching TRBD1 (5 bases). The CDR3 contains 14 residues. CDR1 MNHEY and CDR2 SVGAGI come from the germline V gene. Trimming pared 8 bases from V and 1 base from J, leaving 11 bases between. The CDR3 nucleotides are TGTGCCAGCCAGGACACCCTGAACACCGGGGAGCTGTTTTTT. This sequence encodes CASQDTLNTGELFF.

This clonotype occurred many times. The chain combines TRBV5-1 with TRBJ2-5, with TRBD2 matching over 11 bases. V shed 4 bases, J shed 3 bases, and the junction held 5 bases outside the gene matches. This CDR3 contains 15 residues. The germline V gene encodes CDR1 SGHRS and CDR2 YFSETQ. In nucleotides, the CDR3 is TGCGCCAGCAGCCCTATGACTAGCGGGAAAGAGACCCAGTACTTC. It is translated as CASSPMTSGKETQYF. Based on the CDR3 plus reference TRBV5-1 and TRBJ2-5, the full variable domain is KAGVTQTPRYLIKTRGQQVTLSCSPISGHRSVSWYQQTPGQGLQFLFEYFSETQRNKGNFPGRFSGRQFSNSRSEMNVSTLELGDSALYLCASSPMTSGKETQYFGPGTRLLVL.

This chain uses TRBV5-1 with TRBJ1-3, with 7 bases identical to TRBD1. Germline-derived CDR1 and CDR2 are SGHRS and YFSETQ. V gave up 0 bases and J gave up 1 base; unmatched junction bases: 7. The CDR3 totals 17 residues. The CDR3 loop reads CASSLARQGGSGNTIYF. In DNA, the CDR3 is TGCGCCAGCAGCTTGGCCCGGCAGGGGGGGTCTGGAAACACCATATATTTT.

There are many counts of this clonotype. This chain joins TRBV4-1 and TRBJ1-5; D is unclear. V was clipped by 4 bases and J by 8 bases, with 12 bases between them. The CDR3 length is 13 residues. Germline V gene data show CDR1 as MGHRA and CDR2 as YSYEKL. The CDR3 DNA is TGCGCCAGCAGCCCTCGAGGCATGGAGCCCCAGCATTTT. It translates to CASSPRGMEPQHF.

This clonotype was counted ten times or more. The chain joins TRBV20-1 to TRBJ1-5; no firm D call. The CDR3 runs 13 residues. V lost 2 bases to trimming and J lost 4 bases, with 9 bases between them. Germline assignment: CDR1 DFQATT and CDR2 SNEGSKA (reference sequence). CDR3 nucleotides: TGCAGTGCTAGAATGGCACCAAATCAGCCCCAGCATTTT. Amino acids: CSARMAPNQPQHF.

There are a few counts of this clonotype. As DNA, the CDR3 is TGCAGTGCTAGAACTGGGACAGCGAACACTGAAGCTTTCTTT. It is translated as CSARTGTANTEAFF. This rearrangement joins TRBV20-1 to TRBJ1-1; 7 nucleotides line up with TRBD1. With 2 bases clipped from V and 1 base from J, the junction kept 4 bases outside the gene matches. This CDR3 is 14 amino acids long. The germline gives CDR1 DFQATT, CDR2 SNEGSKA (reference sequence).

This clonotype was counted ten times or more. V usage is TRBV6-6 and J usage is TRBJ1-1; tentative D call: TRBD1 (5 bases). Trimming removed 2 bases from V and 3 bases from J, with 7 bases in between. The germline V gene encodes CDR1 MNHNY and CDR2 SVGAGI (reference sequence). This CDR3 comprises 13 residues. CDR3 sequence (DNA): TGTGCCAGCAGTTACGGGGGGGACACTGAAGCTTTCTTT. Its protein product is CASSYGGDTEAFF.

This clonotype was observed a handful of times. J is TRBJ1-5 and V is TRBV20-1; D gene unclear. Trimming pared 6 bases from V and 5 bases from J, leaving 11 bases between. Germline V CDR1 and CDR2: DFQATT, SNEGSKA (reference sequence). The CDR3 is 12 residues long. CDR3 loop: CSAPRTDQPQHF. Here the CDR3 DNA reads TGCAGTGCCCCGCGGACGGATCAGCCCCAGCATTTT.

Details on this clonotype: At one end the junction does not follow the germline gene, possibly because of a read error. The chain uses TRBV7-2 and TRBJ2-1; 10 bases match TRBD2. The CDR3 totals 15 residues. Germline CDR1 is SGHTA and CDR2 is FQGNSA. For the CDR3, the DNA is TGTGCCAGCAGCGCTAGCATAGCGGGGGGCCGGGGCAAGGTCTTC. Its translation is CASSASIAGGRGKVF.

This clonotype was counted many times. This chain connects TRBV3-1 to TRBJ2-5; tentatively, D is TRBD2 (5 bases). Trimming shortened V by 2 bases and J by 2 bases, and 18 bases separated the two germline ends. In germline, CDR1 is LGHDT, CDR2 YNNKEL (reference sequence). The CDR3 is made up of 17 amino acids. The CDR3 loop is CASSQRPNYGIQETQYF. The CDR3 DNA sequence: TGTGCCAGCAGCCAAAGGCCGAACTACGGGATACAAGAGACCCAGTACTTC.

Note on this clonotype: This may be a read error: a much more frequent sequence differs by one nucleotide. The CDR3 region has the DNA TGTGCTAGTGGTCGGACAGTAGCCACCGGGGAGCTGTTTTTT. It encodes CASGRTVATGELFF. The rearrangement links TRBV12-5 to TRBJ2-2; a weak D match, TRBD1 (6 bases). The CDR3 contains 14 residues. V was shortened by 5 bases and J by 4 bases, with 11 bases between the two germline ends. CDR1 and CDR2 from the germline V gene are LGHNT and FRNRAP.

The chain links TRBV7-3 to TRBJ1-6; the D gene is possibly TRBD1 (5 bases). Germline V gene data show CDR1 as SGHTA and CDR2 as FQGTGA. V was cut by 5 bases and J by 9 bases, with 11 bases left in between. This CDR3 has 13 residues. Here the CDR3 DNA reads TGTGCCAGCAGCCCGACCCAGGGTTCACCCCTCCACTTT. Its protein is CASSPTQGSPLHF.

In its sample, this clonotype was seen many times. The chain employs TRBV7-9 and TRBJ2-4; D could derive from TRBD1 or TRBD2 (5 bases each). Trimming removed 6 bases at V and 0 bases at J, with 15 bases between. The length of the CDR3 is 16 residues. Germline V lookup: CDR1 SEHNR, CDR2 FQNEAQ (reference sequence). This CDR3 is CASRSGTTLAKNIQYF. DNA of the CDR3: TGTGCCAGCAGGTCGGGGACGACTTTAGCCAAAAACATTCAGTACTTC.

The table lists this clonotype with many counts. The chain is built from TRBV27 and TRBJ1-2; 7 bases map to TRBD1. The ends lost 3 bases at V and 0 bases at J; junction bases unmatched: 7. The germline V gene encodes CDR1 MNHEY and CDR2 SMNVEV (reference sequence). The CDR3 runs 16 residues. The CDR3 spells CASSFSAGQANYGYTF. The CDR3 coding sequence is TGTGCCAGCAGTTTTAGTGCCGGACAGGCTAACTATGGCTACACCTTC.

This chain joins TRBV20-1 and TRBJ2-3; TRBD2 agrees at 9 bases. CDR3 length: 14 amino acids. V dropped 5 bases and J dropped 3; count of bases not matched to a gene: 6. Germline CDR1 and CDR2: DFQATT and SNEGSKA (reference sequence). Here the CDR3 DNA reads TGCAGTGCTTGGCGGGGGGGGGGTACAGATACGCAGTATTTT. Residues: CSAWRGGGTDTQYF.

This clonotype was counted at least ten times. The chain carries TRBV7-2 and TRBJ1-6; D may be TRBD1 (5 bases). The germline V gene has CDR1 SGHTA and CDR2 FQGNSA. Trimming shortened V by 5 bases and J by 5 bases, and 13 bases separated the two germline ends. The length of the CDR3 is 15 residues. CDR3 loop: CASSRLRTNNSPLHF. The CDR3 region has the DNA TGTGCCAGCAGCCGACTGAGGACAAATAATTCACCCCTCCACTTT.

The chain carries TRBV5-6 and TRBJ2-7; 13 nucleotides align to TRBD2. This CDR3 is 16 amino acids long. The germline CDR1 and CDR2 sequences are SGHDT and YYEEEE. Trimming removed 5 bases from V and 3 bases from J; junction bases left unmatched: 8. The CDR3 DNA is TGTGCCAGCAGATTGATGACTAGCGGGGGGATCTACGAGCAGTACGTC. Its translation: CASRLMTSGGIYEQYV.

This clonotype was seen ten or more times. The CDR3 region is CASSWTGLETQYF. The CDR3 DNA follows: TGTGCCAGCAGTTGGACAGGGCTGGAGACCCAGTACTTC. The chain has TRBV5-6 and TRBJ2-5, with 8 bases identical to TRBD1. Germline V lookup: CDR1 SGHDT, CDR2 YYEEEE. The CDR3 extends over 13 amino acids. Germline trimming cut 5 bases from V and 5 bases from J; bases unmatched to any gene: 5.

J is TRBJ2-3 and V is TRBV20-1; TRBD2 matches 10 bases. V dropped 5 bases and J dropped 6; count of bases not matched to a gene: 11. The CDR3 consists of 15 residues. CDR1 and CDR2 (germline): DFQATT, SNEGSKA (reference sequence). Here the CDR3 DNA reads TGCAGTGCTTTGAGCCTAGCGGGGGATCGGGATACGCAGTATTTT. It codes for CSALSLAGDRDTQYF.

The V gene is TRBV20-1, the J gene TRBJ2-3; no clear D gene. The V gene's germline CDR1 is DFQATT and CDR2 SNEGSKA (reference sequence). The CDR3 extends over 13 amino acids. Trimming removed 3 bases from V and 3 bases from J, with 10 bases in between. CDR3 loop: CSASIPSTDTQYF. CDR3 in DNA: TGCAGTGCTAGCATCCCCAGTACAGATACGCAGTATTTT.

This clonotype has just a few counts. The chain employs TRBV5-1 and TRBJ2-2; the match to TRBD1 covers 7 bases. Trimming cost V 4 bases and J 4 bases; bases outside gene matches: 4. The germline V gene encodes CDR1 SGHRS and CDR2 YFSETQ. The CDR3 sequence is 14 residues long. The CDR3 DNA reads as TGCGCCAGCAGCCTGACAGGGTTCACCGGGGAGCTGTTTTTT. This sequence encodes CASSLTGFTGELFF.

This clonotype was detected ten times or more. The gene calls are TRBV3-1 and TRBJ2-1; 13 bases agree with TRBD2. The CDR3 covers 15 residues. V lost 4 bases to trimming and J lost 5 bases; unmatched junction nucleotides: 2. Germline-derived CDR1 and CDR2 are LGHDT and YNNKEL (reference sequence). The CDR3: CASSRGLAGHNEQFF. Written as DNA, the CDR3 is TGTGCCAGCAGCCGGGGACTAGCGGGGCACAATGAGCAGTTCTTC.

This clonotype was seen at least ten times. The CDR3 loop reads CAISSARTTDTQYF. CDR3 nucleotide sequence: TGTGCCATCAGTTCCGCCCGGACCACAGATACGCAGTATTTT. The V and J genes are TRBV10-3 and TRBJ2-3; D is ambiguous. This CDR3 region has 14 residues. Trimming left V 5 bases short and J 2 bases short, with 11 bases between. Germline CDR1 reads ENHRY; CDR2 reads SYGVKD.

This clonotype was picked up many times. The chain uses TRBV12-3 or TRBV12-4 and TRBJ2-5, with D possibly called TRBD1 or TRBD2 (6 bases each). The germline V and J ends were trimmed by 5 bases and 3 bases, with 13 bases remaining between them. This CDR3 has 14 amino acids. Here the CDR3 reads CASSPRRGEETQYF. The DNA of the CDR3 is TGTGCCAGCAGTCCGAGAAGGGGGGAAGAGACCCAGTACTTC.

This clonotype has only a few counts. The chain has TRBV6-1 and TRBJ1-2, with 7 positions matching TRBD1. V gave up 6 bases and J gave up 10 bases; unmatched junction bases: 17. In germline, CDR1 is MNHNS, CDR2 SASEGT. The CDR3 has 15 residues. The CDR3 DNA reads TGTGCCAGCAGAACAACTTTCGTCAGGACAGGACCCTACACCTTC. Translation: CASRTTFVRTGPYTF.